The 20 T cell receptor beta chains presented below share a single source sample, sequenced in a study of blood T cells in healthy people across ages. The second PCR ran about 6 to 12 cycles with a sample-barcoded 5' primer and J-beta primers. TCRdb analysed the 5' RACE reads with MiXCR anew, one entry per CDR3 protein. Among about 970,000 distinct CDR3 sequences listed, roughly 50% were seen once. Sequencing used blood. The receptors were sampled from a woman aged 55-70 years in good health.

The chain is built from TRBV10-3 and TRBJ2-3; D is unresolved. From germline, CDR1 is ENHRY and CDR2 SYGVKD. Trimming pared 8 bases from V and 0 bases from J, leaving 6 bases between. The length of the CDR3 is 12 residues. CDR3 coding DNA: TGTGCCATCCAAGGTAGCACAGATACGCAGTATTTT. This gives the protein CAIQGSTDTQYF.

This clonotype was detected only a few times. The V and J genes are TRBV20-1 and TRBJ2-7, with TRBD1 matching 9 bases. Germline CDR1 is DFQATT and CDR2 is SNEGSKA (reference sequence). This CDR3 is 13 amino acids long. The CDR3 DNA follows: TGCAGGGGGCAGGGGGACAGGGACCACGAGCAGTACTTC. Translation: CRGQGDRDHEQYF.

This chain uses TRBV20-1 with TRBJ2-7; 9 bases line up with TRBD1. The DNA end lines up better with TRBJ2-5; the J call may be wrong. This CDR3 is built from 13 residues. Germline V gene data show CDR1 as DFQATT and CDR2 as SNEGSKA (reference sequence). CDR3 DNA: TGCAGTGCTTCCGGGACAGGGTTAAAGACCCAGTACTTC. Residues: CSASGTGLKTQYF.

Only a few counts were recorded for this clonotype. V usage is TRBV6-5 and J usage is TRBJ1-4; 9 bases match TRBD1. This CDR3 is 15 amino acids long. Trimming at V came to 4 bases and at J to 5 bases, leaving 5 bases not matched to a gene. Germline V gene sequence: CDR1 MNHEY, CDR2 SVGAGI. The CDR3 DNA reads as TGTGCCAGCAGTTTTGGCGGGACAGGGAATGAAAAACTGTTTTTT. Translated: CASSFGGTGNEKLFF.

V gene TRBV29-1 combines with J gene TRBJ2-7; D is unclear. Germline assignment: CDR1 SQVTM and CDR2 ANQGSEA. This CDR3 comprises 12 residues. The germline V and J ends were trimmed by 5 bases and 3 bases, with 11 bases remaining between them. The DNA of the CDR3 is TGCAGCGTTACCAGCTTTAACTACGAGCAGTACTTC. Its translation: CSVTSFNYEQYF.

The V and J genes are TRBV6-2 or TRBV6-3 and TRBJ2-5; D may be TRBD1 or TRBD2 (5 bases each). Germline V gene sequence: CDR1 MNHEY, CDR2 SVGEGT. Trimming stripped 8 bases from V and 4 bases from J, with 14 bases between. This CDR3 spans 13 amino acids. The CDR3 here is CASGPTGAETQYF. The CDR3 DNA follows: TGTGCCAGCGGGCCTACCGGGGCAGAGACCCAGTACTTC.

This clonotype came up a few times. The V and J genes are TRBV4-1 and TRBJ2-1; 7 bases line up with TRBD1. J was trimmed by 6 bases and V by 5 bases; bases with no gene match: 13. This CDR3 spans 16 amino acids. Germline V gives CDR1 MGHRA, CDR2 YSYEKL. CDR3 sequence (DNA): TGCGCCAGCAGCTCGGACAGGCAAAAGATAGTCAATGAGCAGTTCTTC. This codes for CASSSDRQKIVNEQFF.

There are a few counts of this clonotype. The chain uses TRBV7-2 and TRBJ1-2; D may be TRBD1 (5 bases). The V and J ends lost 5 bases and 4 bases respectively, with 20 bases between them. The CDR3 consists of 16 residues. Germline V gene lookup returns CDR1 SGHTA and CDR2 FQGNSA. The CDR3 loop is CASSIVFGGIIYGYTF. CDR3 bases: TGTGCCAGCAGCATCGTTTTCGGGGGAATTATCTATGGCTACACCTTC.

The rearrangement links TRBV28 to TRBJ1-1; TRBD1 might be the D (6 bases). The germline CDR1 and CDR2 sequences are MDHEN and SYDVKM. CDR3 length: 16 residues. V lost 8 bases, J lost 1 base, and 20 bases lay in between. CDR3 bases: TGTGCCAGCGCAAAAGACAGGCCGGCGGGGAACACTGAAGCTTTCTTT. Protein sequence: CASAKDRPAGNTEAFF.

The rearrangement links TRBV4-2 to TRBJ1-5, with a possible D match to TRBD1 (6 bases). CDR1 is LGHNA, CDR2 YNFKEQ, per germline. This CDR3 is 14 amino acids long. Trimming took 3 bases from V and 5 from J, leaving 11 bases between them. CDR3 region: CASSQTGLDQPQHF. The DNA for the CDR3 is TGTGCCAGCAGCCAGACAGGATTAGATCAGCCCCAGCATTTT.

This clonotype was counted a single time. The rearrangement joins TRBV14 to TRBJ2-7; 8 bases are shared with TRBD1. Germline V gene data show CDR1 as SGHDN and CDR2 as FVKESK. V trimming: 4 bases; J trimming: 0 bases; junction bases outside the gene matches: 11. The CDR3 totals 17 residues. This CDR3 reads CASSPRYGTGVSYEQYF. In nucleotides, the CDR3 is TGTGCCAGCAGCCCGCGCTACGGGACAGGAGTCTCCTACGAGCAGTACTTC.

This clonotype was picked up one time. In DNA form, the CDR3 reads TGCAGTGCTCAACCCTCTGGACAGGATATTGATACGCAGTATTTT. Its protein product is CSAQPSGQDIDTQYF. The chain couples TRBV20-1 to TRBJ2-3; 7 bases match TRBD1. The CDR3 has 15 residues. Germline values: CDR1 DFQATT, CDR2 SNEGSKA (reference sequence). Trimming cost V 5 bases and J 6 bases; bases outside gene matches: 14.

V usage is TRBV28 and J usage is TRBJ2-5; D might be TRBD1 or TRBD2, each matching 5 bases. CDR3 size: 12 residues. Germline CDR1 is MDHEN and CDR2 is SYDVKM. Trimming stripped 7 bases from V and 11 bases from J, with 17 bases between. CDR3 in DNA: TGTGCCAGCAACATGGGGGTCTCTGAGCAGTACTTC. Translating gives CASNMGVSEQYF.

This clonotype was recorded a few times. The V and J genes are TRBV28 and TRBJ2-4, with D unresolved. CDR3 length: 16 amino acids. The V and J ends lost 3 bases and 1 base respectively, with 13 bases between them. Per germline, CDR1 MDHEN and CDR2 SYDVKM. The CDR3 bases are TGTGCCAGCAGTTTGAGGCAACTCAGGGCCAAAAACATTCAGTACTTC. This codes for CASSLRQLRAKNIQYF.

In its sample, this clonotype was seen a few times. V and J are TRBV7-2 and TRBJ2-1, with D perhaps matching TRBD1 or TRBD2 (6 bases each). Per germline, CDR1 SGHTA and CDR2 FQGNSA. V lost 1 base to trimming and J lost 8 bases, with 18 bases between them. The CDR3 runs to 16 residues. The CDR3 loop is CASSLVRGGSGHEQFF. The CDR3 DNA follows: TGTGCCAGCAGCTTAGTCCGAGGGGGGTCGGGCCATGAGCAGTTCTTC.

This clonotype was seen repeatedly, ten times or more. This chain joins TRBV20-1 and TRBJ1-2; the D gene is possibly TRBD1 (5 bases). The germline V gene has CDR1 DFQATT and CDR2 SNEGSKA (reference sequence). The germline V and J ends were trimmed by 3 bases and 8 bases, with 22 bases remaining between them. The CDR3 sequence is 15 residues long. CDR3 in amino acids: CSARDTSGKLGGYTF. The CDR3 nucleotides are TGCAGTGCTAGGGACACTTCAGGGAAGCTTGGCGGCTACACCTTC.

This clonotype appeared a few times. The gene calls are TRBV6-2 or TRBV6-3 and TRBJ2-1; 10 nucleotides line up with TRBD2. CDR1 and CDR2 from the germline V gene are MNHEY and SVGEGT. V was pared by 5 bases and J by 8 bases, with 18 bases of the junction left unmatched. The CDR3 sequence is 18 residues long. In DNA, the CDR3 is TGTGCCAGCAGTCATCAGCTAGCGGGAGCCTCTGCCCCCCATGAGCAGTTCTTC. It translates to CASSHQLAGASAPHEQFF.

This clonotype has just a few counts. In DNA, the CDR3 is TGTGCCAGCAGCCGTCGGAGTTACAATGAGCAGTTCTTC. This encodes CASSRRSYNEQFF. V gene TRBV5-5 combines with J gene TRBJ2-1, with D hard to call. Per germline, CDR1 SGHKS and CDR2 YYEKEE (reference sequence). Trimming stripped 4 bases from V and 4 bases from J, with 9 bases between. The CDR3 totals 13 residues.

The V and J genes are TRBV10-2 and TRBJ2-5; TRBD2 matches 10 bases. The junction had 11 bases not matched to a gene; V was cut back by 6 bases and J by 4 bases. This CDR3 has 16 amino acids. Per germline, CDR1 WSHSY and CDR2 SAAADI. As DNA, the CDR3 is TGCGCCAGCAGAGCTAGCGGGAGAGGGGCAGGAGAGACCCAGTACTTC. Protein: CASRASGRGAGETQYF.

V and J are TRBV20-1 and TRBJ2-3; 7 nucleotides align to TRBD1. The CDR3 has 13 residues. Germline values: CDR1 DFQATT, CDR2 SNEGSKA (reference sequence). V lost 4 bases to trimming and J lost 3 bases; unmatched junction nucleotides: 4. CDR3 protein: CSAKYRGTDTQYF. CDR3 bases: TGCAGTGCTAAATACAGGGGAACAGATACGCAGTATTTT.